These 9 T cell receptor beta chains were sequenced from one sample in a study of the immune and genomic landscape of osteosarcoma. Osteosarcoma specimens were post-treatment primary, local recurrence and metastasis tumors from poor-prognosis patients. TCRdb keeps only in-frame clones here, not all; method: immunoSEQ multiplex PCR. This sample carries approximately 6,000 clones, approximately 64% of them seen once, and the ten largest clones take over 12%. Sequencing input: osteosarcoma tumor tissue from the lung. These receptor sequences come from a human donor with osteosarcoma.

The chain carries TRBV5-8 and TRBJ1-1; D is possibly TRBD1 (5 bases). Between the trimmed V and J ends, which lost 4 bases and 5 bases, there was a span of 15 bases. The germline gives CDR1 SGHTS, CDR2 YDEGEE. CDR3 length equals 14 residues. CDR3 region: CASSLQGGETEAFF. The CDR3, as DNA: TGTGCCAGCAGCCTGCAGGGTGGGGAAACTGAAGCTTTCTTT.

CDR3 sequence (DNA): TGTGCCAGCAGTTCCAACACGATGTACCAAGAGACCCAGTACTTC. Protein: CASSSNTMYQETQYF. The chain has TRBV28 and TRBJ2-5; D is unresolved. The V gene's germline CDR1 is MDHEN and CDR2 SYDVKM. The CDR3 is 15 amino acids. Trimming took 4 bases from V and 0 from J, leaving 12 bases between them.

The chain joins TRBV5-1 to TRBJ1-6; 8 positions match TRBD1. V shed 3 bases, J shed 6 bases, and the junction held 8 bases outside the gene matches. Germline assignment: CDR1 SGHRS and CDR2 YFSETQ. CDR3 length equals 16 residues. The DNA for the CDR3 is TGCGCCAGCAGCTCGACAGGGGTAACGGGTAATTCACCCCTCCACTTT. This sequence encodes CASSSTGVTGNSPLHF.

This clone was observed a single time. The chain couples TRBV15 to TRBJ1-4, with 7 bases matching TRBD1. The CDR3 sequence is 15 residues long. Germline trimming cut 6 bases from V and 3 bases from J; bases unmatched to any gene: 7. Germline CDR1 reads LNHNV; CDR2 reads YYDKDF (reference sequence). This CDR3 is CATRGGGQPNEKLFF. CDR3 bases: TGTGCCACCAGAGGTGGGGGACAGCCTAATGAAAAACTGTTTTTT.

V is TRBV10-1 and J is TRBJ2-1; tentative D call: TRBD1 (6 bases). The CDR3 has 15 residues. The V end lost 6 bases, the J end lost 3 bases, and 15 bases lay between the germline ends. CDR1 is WNHNN and CDR2 is SYGVQD in the germline V gene (reference sequence). The CDR3 bases are TGCGCCAGCAGCAAAGGACAGTCGAACTACAATGAGCAGTTCTTC. Translation: CASSKGQSNYNEQFF.

A remark on this clone: Given a much more abundant clone one base away, this may be a read error. This sample also contains other DNA sequences that code for the same CDR3. The rearrangement links TRBV19 to TRBJ1-5, with 11 nucleotides matching TRBD1. This CDR3 contains 17 residues. J was trimmed by 7 bases and V by 8 bases; bases with no gene match: 16. In germline, CDR1 is LNHDA, CDR2 SQIVND (reference sequence). DNA for the CDR3: TGTGCCAGTTGGGGGACAGGGGGGCGCGGGGGTTCCCAGCCCCAGCATTTT. Protein sequence: CASWGTGGRGGSQPQHF.

The chain combines TRBV29-1 with TRBJ2-5; 8 bases agree with TRBD1. The CDR3 has 14 residues. Looked up from germline, CDR1 is SQVTM and CDR2 is ANQGSEA. With V trimmed by 4 bases and J by 2 bases, 6 bases remained unmatched. CDR3 loop: CSVGRTGIQETQYF. The DNA of the CDR3 is TGCAGCGTTGGTAGGACAGGGATTCAAGAGACCCAGTACTTC.

This clone was counted once. The V gene is TRBV6-5, the J gene TRBJ2-7; no clear D gene. The CDR3 consists of 11 residues. The ends were cut back, 5 bases at V and 3 bases at J, with 5 bases in the middle. Germline lookup yields CDR1 MNHEY and CDR2 SVGAGI. The CDR3 here is CASSDYYEQYF. DNA of the CDR3: TGTGCCAGCAGTGATTACTACGAGCAGTACTTC.

The rearrangement links TRBV19 to TRBJ2-5, with 7 nucleotides matching TRBD1. Trimming at V came to 6 bases and at J to 0 bases, leaving 7 bases not matched to a gene. The CDR3 extends over 15 amino acids. Germline lookup yields CDR1 LNHDA and CDR2 SQIVND (reference sequence). The CDR3 DNA is TGTGCCAGTAGCCCCGGGACAGCATACCAAGAGACCCAGTACTTC. Encoded protein: CASSPGTAYQETQYF.